This is a list of T cell receptor beta chains from one sample in a study of T cell repertoires in cytomegalovirus infection. The antigens these receptors bind are not known. TCRdb processed the reads anew with MiXCR; each CDR3 protein has one entry. The sample lists 900,000 to 950,000 distinct CDR3 sequences; roughly 30% were seen once. Sequenced material: cultured CD8+ T cells from PBMCs, taken from culture after CMV antigen stimulation. Receptor source: a human donor in good health (CMV status not recorded). Some clones in this sample may be carry-over from other donors' samples. Each CDR3 is given with its conserved first and last residue.

v_call: TRBV7-8; j_call: TRBJ2-1; cdr3_aa: CASSLMERFRDNEQFF
v_call: TRBV7-9; j_call: TRBJ1-2; cdr3_aa: CASSLGQELANYGYTF
v_call: TRBV6-5; j_call: TRBJ1-5; cdr3_aa: CASSRRHDSNQPQHF
v_call: TRBV19; j_call: TRBJ1-3; cdr3_aa: CASTVQDSGNTIYF
v_call: TRBV19; j_call: TRBJ1-1; cdr3_aa: CASSIGPGAIEAFF
v_call: TRBV20-1; j_call: TRBJ2-5; cdr3_aa: CSARDRRGGIETQYF
v_call: TRBV7-6; j_call: TRBJ2-2; cdr3_aa: CASSLVPHLRWVPGELFF
v_call: TRBV5-6; j_call: TRBJ2-1; cdr3_aa: CASSSRDRYGDEQFF
v_call: TRBV7-9; j_call: TRBJ1-1; cdr3_aa: CASSYKGTGANTEAFF
v_call: TRBV7-2; j_call: TRBJ2-2; cdr3_aa: CASSLSGGLNGELFF
v_call: TRBV2; j_call: TRBJ2-3; cdr3_aa: CASSAGGWADTQYF
v_call: TRBV10-3; j_call: TRBJ1-6; cdr3_aa: CAIGEGGPGQGPPLHF
v_call: TRBV12-5; j_call: TRBJ2-3; cdr3_aa: CASGPAGGPGTDTQYF
v_call: TRBV10-3; j_call: TRBJ2-3; cdr3_aa: CAITLLAGGDTQYF
v_call: TRBV2; j_call: TRBJ1-5; cdr3_aa: CASSDLNQPQHF
v_call: TRBV3-1; j_call: TRBJ1-2; cdr3_aa: CASSPYAVDVGYGYTF
v_call: TRBV25-1; j_call: TRBJ1-6; cdr3_aa: CASRDPGQGYNSPLHF
v_call: TRBV20-1; j_call: TRBJ2-1; cdr3_aa: CSARIPRDSGGSYNEQFF
v_call: TRBV12-5; j_call: TRBJ2-5; cdr3_aa: CASGLVGQGVQETQYF
v_call: TRBV5-4; j_call: TRBJ1-3; cdr3_aa: CASRLEQGTIYF
v_call: TRBV7-6; j_call: TRBJ2-7; cdr3_aa: CASSPGQIPSYEQYF
v_call: TRBV4-2; j_call: TRBJ2-6; cdr3_aa: CASSQVYGGLDSGANVLTF
v_call: TRBV11-1; j_call: TRBJ2-5; cdr3_aa: CASSLESVDFNFHF
v_call: TRBV29-1; j_call: TRBJ2-5; cdr3_aa: CSVEGWADFLAETQYF